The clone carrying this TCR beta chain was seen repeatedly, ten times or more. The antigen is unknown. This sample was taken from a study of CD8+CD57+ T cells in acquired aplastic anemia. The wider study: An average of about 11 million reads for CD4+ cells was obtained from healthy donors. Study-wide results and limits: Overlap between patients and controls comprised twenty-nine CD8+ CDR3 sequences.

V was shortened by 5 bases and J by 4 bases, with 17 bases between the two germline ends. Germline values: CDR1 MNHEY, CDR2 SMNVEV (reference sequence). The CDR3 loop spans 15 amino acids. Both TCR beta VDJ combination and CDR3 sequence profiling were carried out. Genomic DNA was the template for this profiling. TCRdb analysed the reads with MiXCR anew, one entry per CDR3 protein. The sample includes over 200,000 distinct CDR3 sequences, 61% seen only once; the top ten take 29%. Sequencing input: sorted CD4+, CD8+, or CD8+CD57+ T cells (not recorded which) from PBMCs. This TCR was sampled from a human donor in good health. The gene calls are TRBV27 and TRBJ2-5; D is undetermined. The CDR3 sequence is CASSRFSGKGETQYF. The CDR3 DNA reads TGTGCCAGCAGTCGGTTTAGTGGGAAGGGAGAGACCCAGTACTTC.